This T cell receptor beta chain comes out of a study of T cell repertoires in cytomegalovirus infection (dated by TCRdb to the late 2010s). Turning to the overall study: Peptide stimulations targeted recently identified HLA-C-restricted CMV epitopes, whose presentation resists viral immunomodulation, together with well-studied HLA-B-restricted epitopes. Because public TCR beta signatures pointed to carriage of CMV infection together with the matching HLA type, the HLA type of each donor mattered for the analysis.

Sequencer: Illumina HiSeq 1500. TCRdb trimmed public reads at Q25 via fastp, called clones via MiXCR and kept in-frame beta chains. Every distinct CDR3 protein forms one entry, paired with its most common genes and DNA. The sample records a few hundred thousand distinct CDR3 sequences, 33% of which are singletons. The ten largest clones represent 17% of the sample. Explained via the paper, the treatment or condition label denotes: in vitro stimulation with specific CMV peptide epitopes to enrich CMV-specific T cells. A note on this clonotype: This clone's antigen is unknown. Qualities for individual bases were not recorded, and no much larger clone is one base off.

General conclusions and limits of the study: The ex vivo response was dominated by HLA-C-restricted CMV-specific TCR beta clonotypes, and the single most frequent clonotype in two of eight donors was supplied by these HLA-C-restricted clonotypes. Carriers of CMV infection plus the relevant HLA type were discriminated by the cumulative frequency of public TCR beta family members in the study cohort and in an independent roughly 340-donor cohort.

The cysteine opens and the phenylalanine closes a CDR3 of 20 amino acids. Only the CDR3 region is kept as DNA, spanning 60 bases read in frame from base 1. CDR1 MGHDK and CDR2 SYGVNS were looked up in the germline V gene. At the junction V is shortened by 1 base and J by 5 bases; bases outside the gene matches: 16. This specimen was cultured PBMCs, taken from culture after CMV antigen stimulation. Recombination joined TRBV25-1 with TRBJ2-7; 14 bases in the middle match TRBD2. The receptor's source is a human donor in good health (CMV status not recorded). Some clones in this sample may be carry-over from other donors' samples. The nucleotide sequence is given as TGTGCCAGCAGTGAATGGTCCCCCGGACTAGCGGGAGGTGTAGGGAACGAGCAGTACTTC. Its amino acids are CASSEWSPGLAGGVGNEQYF.